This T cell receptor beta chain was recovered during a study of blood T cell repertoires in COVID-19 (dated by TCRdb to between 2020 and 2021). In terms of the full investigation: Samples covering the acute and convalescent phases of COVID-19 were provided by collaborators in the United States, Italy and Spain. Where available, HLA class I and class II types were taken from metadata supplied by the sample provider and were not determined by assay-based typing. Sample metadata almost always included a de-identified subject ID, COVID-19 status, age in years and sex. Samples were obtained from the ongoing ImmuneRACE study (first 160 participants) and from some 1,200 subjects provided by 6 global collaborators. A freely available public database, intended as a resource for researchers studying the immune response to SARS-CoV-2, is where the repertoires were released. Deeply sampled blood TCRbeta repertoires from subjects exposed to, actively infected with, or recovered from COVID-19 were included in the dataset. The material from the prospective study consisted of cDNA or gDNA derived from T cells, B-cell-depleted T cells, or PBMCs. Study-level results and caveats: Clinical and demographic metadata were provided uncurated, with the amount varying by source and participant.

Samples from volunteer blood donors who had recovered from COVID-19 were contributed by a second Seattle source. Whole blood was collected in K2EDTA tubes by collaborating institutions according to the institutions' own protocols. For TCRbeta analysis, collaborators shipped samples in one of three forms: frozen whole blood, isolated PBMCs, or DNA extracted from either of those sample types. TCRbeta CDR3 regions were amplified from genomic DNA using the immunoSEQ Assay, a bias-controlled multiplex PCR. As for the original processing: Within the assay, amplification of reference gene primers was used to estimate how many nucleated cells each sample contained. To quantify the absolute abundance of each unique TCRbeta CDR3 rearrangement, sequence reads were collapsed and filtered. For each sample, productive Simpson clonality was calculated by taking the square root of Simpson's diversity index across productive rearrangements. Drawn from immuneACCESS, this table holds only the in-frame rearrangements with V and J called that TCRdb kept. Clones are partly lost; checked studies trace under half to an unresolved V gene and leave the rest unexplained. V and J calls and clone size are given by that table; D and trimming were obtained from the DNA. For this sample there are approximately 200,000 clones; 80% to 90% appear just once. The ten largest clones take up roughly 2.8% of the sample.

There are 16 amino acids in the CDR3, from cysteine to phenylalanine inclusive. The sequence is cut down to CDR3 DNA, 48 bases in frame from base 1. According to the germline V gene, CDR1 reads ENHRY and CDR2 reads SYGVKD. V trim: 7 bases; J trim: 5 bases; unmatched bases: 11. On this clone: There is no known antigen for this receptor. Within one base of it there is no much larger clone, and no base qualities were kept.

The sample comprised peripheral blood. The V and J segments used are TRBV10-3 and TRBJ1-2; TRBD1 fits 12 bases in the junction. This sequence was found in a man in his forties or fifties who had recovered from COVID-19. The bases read TGTGCCATCAATGCCGGGACAGGGGGCTTGATGTATGGCTACACCTTC. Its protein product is CAINAGTGGLMYGYTF.